The 26 T cell receptor beta chains below were found in one sample sequenced in a study of response to subunit inactivated influenza vaccine. Via MiXCR, TCRdb re-called the RT-PCR reads, giving one row per CDR3 protein. Found here are hundreds of thousands of distinct CDR3 sequences, more than 11% of them singletons; the top ten hold around 6.5%. The sample consisted of PBMCs from blood, taken roughly 2 weeks before vaccination. These receptors originate from a man aged 50 to 60 who received an inactivated influenza vaccine.

The chain is built from TRBV20-1 and TRBJ2-5; no clear D gene. This CDR3 comprises 11 residues. V was clipped by 7 bases and J by 1 base, with 7 bases between them. CDR1 and CDR2 (germline): DFQATT, SNEGSKA (reference sequence). CDR3 nucleotide sequence: TGCAGTGATGGCGGCCAAGAGACCCAGTACTTC. Its protein product is CSDGGQETQYF.

The J gene is TRBJ2-7, the V gene TRBV4-3, with TRBD1 matching over 12 bases. This CDR3 has 15 residues. Germline CDR1 reads LGHNA; CDR2 reads YSLEER. Losses at the gene ends were 1 base for V and 6 bases for J; bases not matched to a gene: 4. As DNA, the CDR3 is TGCGCCAGCAGCCAAGTGGGACAGGGGGCAGGCGAGCAGTACTTC. Protein product: CASSQVGQGAGEQYF.

In this sample, this clonotype turned up a few times. The V and J genes are TRBV7-2 and TRBJ2-7; 9 bases match TRBD2. This CDR3 has 15 amino acids. With V trimmed by 5 bases and J by 3 bases, 8 bases remained unmatched. CDR1 is SGHTA and CDR2 is FQGNSA in the germline V gene. In DNA, the CDR3 is TGTGCCAGCAGCACAGAAGGACTAGCGAGCTACGAGCAGTACTTC. Its protein is CASSTEGLASYEQYF.

The V and J genes are TRBV10-3 and TRBJ2-1, with TRBD2 matching over 10 bases. V shed 2 bases and J 9 bases; nucleotides not matched to a gene: 7. The CDR3 consists of 15 residues. CDR1 is ENHRY and CDR2 is SYGVKD in the germline V gene. CDR3 amino acids: CAISEGLAAKGEQFF. CDR3 coding DNA: TGTGCCATCAGTGAGGGACTAGCGGCAAAGGGTGAGCAGTTCTTC.

A few counts support this clonotype. The CDR3 nucleotides are TGCGCCAGCAGCTTGGAACAGTTTATCGATGAGCAGTTCTTC. It codes for CASSLEQFIDEQFF. The V and J genes are TRBV5-1 and TRBJ2-1; D is undetermined. This CDR3 comprises 14 residues. Trimming took 0 bases from V and 8 from J, leaving 12 bases between them. Germline V gene sequence: CDR1 SGHRS, CDR2 YFSETQ.

The rearrangement links TRBV7-2 to TRBJ1-2, with D tentatively TRBD1 (6 bases). Germline CDR1 reads SGHTA; CDR2 reads FQGNSA. V was shortened by 2 bases and J by 1 base, with 17 bases between the two germline ends. CDR3 size: 17 residues. The CDR3 reads CASSLFLGADLNYGYTF. CDR3 DNA sequence: TGTGCCAGCAGCTTATTTCTGGGGGCCGATCTTAACTATGGCTACACCTTC.

This chain uses TRBV7-9 with TRBJ2-3, with D perhaps matching TRBD2 (6 bases). Germline V CDR1 and CDR2: SEHNR, FQNEAQ (reference sequence). V was shortened by 7 bases and J by 2 bases, with 16 bases between the two germline ends. This CDR3 is 15 amino acids long. The CDR3 DNA reads TGTGCCAGCATCGAGGGGCGGGGACCCACAGATACGCAGTATTTT. Protein product: CASIEGRGPTDTQYF.

Of note for this clonotype: A single base separates this from a much larger clone, so it may be a read error. The rearrangement links TRBV6-1 to TRBJ2-3; tentatively, D is TRBD2 (5 bases). CDR3 length equals 13 residues. V was trimmed by 2 bases and J by 4 bases, leaving 7 bases between them. Germline assignment: CDR1 MNHNS and CDR2 SASEGT. The CDR3 is CASSELGADTQYF. In nucleotides, the CDR3 is TGTGCCAGCAGTGAACTGGGAGCAGATACGCAGTATTTT.

This chain uses TRBV12-3 or TRBV12-4 with TRBJ1-5; possibly TRBD1 for D (6 bases). The CDR3 consists of 15 residues. The V end was cut by 1 base, the J end by 1 base, with 8 bases between. CDR3 bases: TGTGCCAGCAGTTTAGGGGGGGCCAGCAATCAGCCCCAGCATTTT. Its translation is CASSLGGASNQPQHF.

In its sample, this clonotype was seen a few times. The CDR3 DNA reads TGTGCCAGCATCACCCCGGGACAGGGACGGGGTGAGCAGTTCTTC. Amino acid sequence: CASITPGQGRGEQFF. The chain carries TRBV6-2 or TRBV6-3 and TRBJ2-1; 9 bases are shared with TRBD1. The CDR3 is 15 amino acids. Germline CDR1 and CDR2: MNHEY and SVGEGT. V lost 7 bases and J lost 9; bases outside the gene matches: 13.

This clonotype was counted many times. The chain recombines TRBV12-3 or TRBV12-4 with TRBJ2-7, with 8 bases that match TRBD2. The CDR3 length is 15 residues. V dropped 5 bases and J dropped 2; count of bases not matched to a gene: 8. The CDR3 DNA sequence: TGTGCCAGCAGTCCGGGGGGGGCGAGTCCCTACGAGCAGTACTTC. Translated, it gives CASSPGGASPYEQYF.

V gene TRBV6-2 or TRBV6-3 combines with J gene TRBJ2-2; unclear D gene. The CDR3 is made up of 14 amino acids. Germline V gene lookup returns CDR1 MNHEY and CDR2 SVGEGT. V lost 3 bases and J lost 5, with 10 bases in between. DNA for the CDR3: TGTGCCAGCAGTTATTCAGGTGATACCGGGGAGCTGTTTTTT. Residues: CASSYSGDTGELFF.

The genes are TRBV5-1 and TRBJ2-1; 12 positions agree with TRBD2. Unmatched junction bases numbered 7, after V lost 0 bases and J lost 0 bases. The CDR3 is 19 residues long. Germline CDR1 SGHRS, CDR2 YFSETQ. The CDR3 is CASSLALAGGLSSYNEQFF. DNA for the CDR3: TGCGCCAGCAGCTTGGCACTAGCGGGAGGCCTGAGCTCCTACAATGAGCAGTTCTTC.

This clonotype was counted many times. The chain couples TRBV28 to TRBJ2-1; D unclear. The germline V gene has CDR1 MDHEN and CDR2 SYDVKM. The CDR3 is made up of 13 amino acids. Between the trimmed V and J ends, which lost 3 bases and 11 bases, there was a span of 14 bases. The CDR3 sequence is CASSFRFGYQQFF. CDR3 nucleotides: TGTGCCAGCAGTTTCCGCTTCGGGTACCAGCAGTTCTTC.

This chain joins TRBV7-8 and TRBJ2-1; 8 bases match TRBD1. Germline CDR1 and CDR2: SGHVS and FQNEAQ. V was pared by 0 bases and J by 4 bases, with 5 bases of the junction left unmatched. The CDR3 covers 16 residues. CDR3 coding DNA: TGTGCCAGCAGCTTAGCGAGGACAGGGCTTTACAATGAGCAGTTCTTC. The encoded protein is CASSLARTGLYNEQFF. The full variable domain, in which reference TRBV7-8 and TRBJ2-1 provide the parts outside the CDR3, is GAGVSQSPRYKVAKRGQDVALRCDPISGHVSLFWYQQALGQGPEFLTYFQNEAQLDKSGLPSDRFFAERPEGSVSTLKIQRTQQEDSAVYLCASSLARTGLYNEQFFGPGTRLTVL.

The chain has TRBV6-1 and TRBJ2-7, with D perhaps matching TRBD1 or TRBD2 (5 bases each). Per the germline V gene, CDR1 is MNHNS and CDR2 is SASEGT. The germline V and J ends were trimmed by 7 bases and 2 bases, with 15 bases remaining between them. The CDR3 contains 14 residues. The DNA for the CDR3 is TGTGCCAGCAACTCGAGGGGTTCGGCCTACGAGCAGTACTTC. Translated: CASNSRGSAYEQYF.

The genes are TRBV30 and TRBJ1-5, with D possibly matching TRBD1 (6 bases). CDR3 length equals 13 residues. V lost 5 bases and J lost 9, with 17 bases in between. The germline V gene has CDR1 GTSNPN and CDR2 SVGIG (reference sequence). CDR3 DNA sequence: TGTGCCTGGTCAAGGGACATCGTCGCGCCCCAGCATTTT. Residues: CAWSRDIVAPQHF. The full variable domain, in which reference TRBV30 and TRBJ1-5 provide the parts outside the CDR3, is SQTIHQWPATLVQPVGSPLSLECTVEGTSNPNLYWYRQAAGRGLQLLFYSVGIGQISSEVPQNLSASRPQDRQFILSSKKLLLSDSGFYLCAWSRDIVAPQHFGDGTRLSIL.

This clonotype turned up a few times. The chain employs TRBV6-5 and TRBJ1-2, with 12 bases lining up with TRBD1. The V gene's germline CDR1 is MNHEY and CDR2 SVGAGI. V lost 6 bases, J lost 7 bases, and 9 bases stayed unmatched. The CDR3 runs 15 residues. The CDR3 DNA sequence: TGTGCCAGCAGGTTACGGGGACAGGGGGCGCGTGGCTACACCTTC. Translating it yields CASRLRGQGARGYTF.

The table lists this clonotype with many counts. The rearrangement links TRBV4-2 to TRBJ2-3; no clear D gene. The V end was cut by 1 base, the J end by 2 bases, with 10 bases between. Germline assignment: CDR1 LGHNA and CDR2 YNFKEQ. The CDR3 sequence is 15 residues long. The CDR3 DNA reads TGTGCCAGCAGCCAAGTGATTGGTACCACAGATACGCAGTATTTT. Translation gives CASSQVIGTTDTQYF.

This chain joins TRBV28 and TRBJ2-7; D call uncertain. This CDR3 has 12 residues. Germline V lookup: CDR1 MDHEN, CDR2 SYDVKM. V was clipped by 5 bases and J by 3 bases, with 8 bases between them. The CDR3 DNA follows: TGTGCCAGCAGTACTACAGTCTACGAGCAGTACTTC. Translating gives CASSTTVYEQYF. The full variable domain, its missing parts supplied by reference TRBV28 and TRBJ2-7, is DVKVTQSSRYLVKRTGEKVFLECVQDMDHENMFWYRQDPGLGLRLIYFSYDVKMKEKGDIPEGYSVSREKKERFSLILESASTNQTSMYLCASSTTVYEQYFGPGTRLTVT.

This chain links TRBV7-9 with TRBJ2-2; D might be TRBD1 (5 bases). V was pared by 5 bases and J by 7 bases, with 11 bases between. The V gene's germline CDR1 is SEHNR and CDR2 FQNEAQ (reference sequence). The CDR3 has 13 residues. The CDR3: CASSVRVDGELFF. CDR3 coding DNA: TGTGCCAGCAGCGTCAGGGTGGACGGGGAGCTGTTTTTT.

The CDR3 region has the DNA TGTGCTAGTGGTTTTATGGGGCAGCAACTCACCGGGGAGCTGTTTTTT. It codes for CASGFMGQQLTGELFF. The chain is built from TRBV12-5 and TRBJ2-2, with D possibly matching TRBD1 (5 bases). Germline assignment: CDR1 LGHNT and CDR2 FRNRAP. V was pared by 3 bases and J by 4 bases, with 15 bases between. The CDR3 is made up of 16 amino acids.

The rearrangement links TRBV27 to TRBJ2-7; TRBD2 is a possible D gene (5 bases). Germline V CDR1 and CDR2: MNHEY, SMNVEV (reference sequence). Trimming took 0 bases from V and 6 from J, leaving 9 bases between them. This CDR3 has 13 amino acids. The CDR3 sequence is CASSLSLAGEQYF. The CDR3 DNA reads TGTGCCAGCAGTTTATCCCTAGCTGGCGAGCAGTACTTC.

This clonotype was seen many times. This chain uses TRBV7-2 with TRBJ2-1, with TRBD2 identical over 11 bases. V gave up 3 bases and J gave up 4 bases; unmatched junction bases: 5. Germline assignment: CDR1 SGHTA and CDR2 FQGNSA. The CDR3 loop spans 16 amino acids. CDR3 region: CASSFTGTSGYNEQFF. The DNA for the CDR3 is TGTGCCAGCAGCTTCACCGGGACTAGCGGATACAATGAGCAGTTCTTC.

The V call is TRBV4-2, the J call TRBJ2-7, with unresolved D. V lost 0 bases, J lost 7 bases, and 10 bases lay in between. Per the germline V gene, CDR1 is LGHNA and CDR2 is YNFKEQ. This CDR3 contains 13 residues. The CDR3 protein is CASSQDSHSEQYF. The DNA of the CDR3 is TGTGCCAGCAGCCAAGATAGTCACTCGGAGCAGTACTTC.

The V and J genes are TRBV11-2 and TRBJ2-7, with 10 bases identical to TRBD2. V dropped 2 bases and J dropped 2; count of bases not matched to a gene: 6. Germline CDR1 reads SGHAT; CDR2 reads FQNNGV. CDR3 size: 16 residues. The CDR3 protein is CASSLSPAGGPYEQYF. Written as DNA, the CDR3 is TGTGCCAGCAGCTTATCGCCAGCGGGAGGGCCCTACGAGCAGTACTTC.